The following is a T cell receptor beta chain sequence with its context. Its specificity is unknown. Naivety among CD8 cells was defined by CD45RO negativity and positive CCR7 selection, thereby excluding terminally differentiated effector memory CD45RA+ cells. The CDR3 covers 12 residues. Germline lookup yields CDR1 SGHTA and CDR2 FQGNSA. V was cut by 8 bases and J by 3 bases, with 8 bases left in between. The source of the sample is a study of shared clonotypes between healthy human individuals. Study-level information: Per donor, CD8 memory used one plate, CD8 naive used two, CD4 memory used three and CD4 naive used three.

Once extracted for a subset, genomic DNA was divided evenly among several immunoSEQ plates. The table came from immunoSEQ multiplex PCR; TCRdb's copy has only in-frame clones and leaves some out. The sample has about 1,800,000 clones, just under 95% seen once. General study results and limits: Researchers found naive subsets generally carried larger estimated richness than memory subsets. Only blood was sampled; tissue repertoires likely differ.

This sequence was found in a man aged 18 to 30 in good health. The material sequenced was naive CD8+ T cells sorted from blood. V and J are TRBV7-2 and TRBJ2-1, with D tentatively TRBD1 or TRBD2 (5 bases each). CDR3 DNA sequence: TGTGCCAGCGGGGCGGGCTACAATGAGCAGTTCTTC. Its protein product is CASGAGYNEQFF.